The next 13 T cell receptor beta chains were all read from a single sample in a study of cytomegalovirus exposure and HLA in healthy donors. PCR primers comprised 60 Vbeta and 13 Jbeta primers. Clones were sequenced by immunoSEQ multiplex PCR, and TCRdb holds only the in-frame ones, with some missing. The data contain more than 95,000 clones, roughly 79% of them singletons. Sample: PBMCs. These TCRs come from a woman in her 30s in good health and CMV-seronegative.

V is TRBV27 and J is TRBJ2-1; D is unclear. The CDR3 consists of 13 residues. CDR1 MNHEY and CDR2 SMNVEV come from the germline V gene (reference sequence). V lost 2 bases and J 5 bases, leaving 7 bases between the germline ends. CDR3 nucleotides: TGTGCCAGCAGTTTAAGCAGGAACAATGAGCAGTTCTTC. Translated: CASSLSRNNEQFF.

This clone was counted once. The CDR3 reads CATSRVGARRGGQYF. The CDR3 DNA reads TGTGCCACCAGCAGAGTGGGGGCTAGACGGGGTGGGCAGTACTTC. The chain is built from TRBV15 and TRBJ2-7, with TRBD1 as a possible D gene (6 bases). Per the germline V gene, CDR1 is LNHNV and CDR2 is YYDKDF (reference sequence). V lost 1 base and J lost 9, with 19 bases in between. This CDR3 spans 15 amino acids.

The J gene is TRBJ2-3, the V gene TRBV6-4, with TRBD1 as a possible D gene (6 bases). The germline V gene has CDR1 MRHNA and CDR2 SNTAGT. Trimming pared 0 bases from V and 2 bases from J, leaving 9 bases between. The CDR3 is made up of 15 amino acids. In nucleotides, the CDR3 is TGTGCCAGCAGTGACTCGTGGGGGCCCACAGATACGCAGTATTTT. This gives the protein CASSDSWGPTDTQYF.

V is TRBV18 and J is TRBJ2-1, with a possible D match to TRBD2 (7 bases). The V end lost 5 bases, the J end lost 9 bases, and 20 bases lay between the germline ends. The germline CDR1 and CDR2 sequences are KGHSH and LQKENI. This CDR3 has 15 amino acids. The CDR3 sequence: CASSTLAPRGGEQFF. CDR3 in DNA: TGTGCCAGCTCAACTCTAGCGCCTAGGGGGGGTGAGCAGTTCTTC. The whole variable domain, filled in from reference TRBV18 and TRBJ2-1, reads NAGVMQNPRHLVRRRGQEARLRCSPMKGHSHVYWYRQLPEEGLKFMVYLQKENIIDESGMPKERFSAEFPKEGPSILRIQQVVRGDSAAYFCASSTLAPRGGEQFFGPGTRLTVL.

The J gene is TRBJ2-1, the V gene TRBV5-6, with 9 bases lining up with TRBD1. The CDR3 is made up of 15 amino acids. The germline CDR1 and CDR2 sequences are SGHDT and YYEEEE. Germline trimming cut 3 bases from V and 6 bases from J; bases unmatched to any gene: 7. The CDR3 region has the DNA TGTGCCAGCAGCTCTACAGGGGGCGCGAGCAATGAGCAGTTCTTC. Protein product: CASSSTGGASNEQFF.

The chain couples TRBV9 to TRBJ2-3; TRBD1 is a possible D gene (6 bases). V gave up 2 bases and J gave up 1 base, with 17 bases separating them. Germline CDR1 and CDR2: SGDLS and YYNGEE. This CDR3 contains 17 residues. The CDR3 nucleotides are TGTGCCAGCAGCGTCCGTCAGGGGAGTACCGGCACAGATACGCAGTATTTT. As protein: CASSVRQGSTGTDTQYF.

This clone was detected only once. This CDR3 is CASSTGTGFGEQYF. As DNA, the CDR3 is TGCGCCAGCAGTACCGGGACAGGGTTTGGCGAGCAGTACTTC. This chain uses TRBV10-2 with TRBJ2-7; 9 nucleotides align to TRBD1. Trimming took 5 bases from V and 6 from J; bases not matched to a gene: 8. Looked up from germline, CDR1 is WSHSY and CDR2 is SAAADI. The CDR3 has 14 residues.

The chain employs TRBV7-2 and TRBJ2-7, with 8 bases lining up with TRBD1. The CDR3 sequence is 14 residues long. The trim removed 6 bases at V and 6 bases at J, leaving 10 bases unmatched. The germline V gene has CDR1 SGHTA and CDR2 FQGNSA. CDR3 bases: TGTGCCAGCAGTTCGGACAGGGTGACGGGCGAGCAGTACTTC. This encodes CASSSDRVTGEQYF.

This chain joins TRBV21-1 and TRBJ2-5; the table assigns TRBD2, which was not confirmed against the DNA. TRBV21-1 counts as a pseudogene. The CDR3 has 14 amino acids. CDR3 residues: CASSNSALKETQYF. The CDR3 DNA reads as TGTGCCAGCAGCAATAGCGCCCTAAAGGAGACCCAGTACTTC.

This clone was seen only a few times. The chain employs TRBV19 and TRBJ2-6; weak D call: TRBD1 (5 bases). The CDR3 runs 18 residues. Germline values: CDR1 LNHDA, CDR2 SQIVND (reference sequence). With 3 bases removed from V and 1 base from J, the gap between germline ends came to 16 bases. The CDR3 DNA follows: TGTGCCAGTAGTATTGAGCGAGTCAGGGAATCTGGGGCCAACGTCCTGACTTTC. Its protein is CASSIERVRESGANVLTF.

This clone was counted a few times. J is TRBJ2-3 and V is TRBV10-3, with 9 bases matching TRBD2. The CDR3 totals 15 residues. Germline CDR1 ENHRY, CDR2 SYGVKD. V was clipped by 4 bases and J by 1 base; unmatched bases: 3. The CDR3 loop reads CAISARTSGTDTQYF. In DNA form, the CDR3 reads TGTGCCATCAGTGCCCGGACTAGCGGCACAGATACGCAGTATTTT.

The chain has TRBV27 and TRBJ2-2, with TRBD2 matching 9 bases. Germline trimming cut 4 bases from V and 3 bases from J; bases unmatched to any gene: 6. This CDR3 is 16 amino acids long. Germline lookup yields CDR1 MNHEY and CDR2 SMNVEV (reference sequence). The CDR3 nucleotides read TGTGCCAGCAGTTCGGCGGGAGGGCCTGACACCGGGGAGCTGTTTTTT. Translating it yields CASSSAGGPDTGELFF.

V and J are TRBV19 and TRBJ2-7, with 9 nucleotides matching TRBD2. Per the germline V gene, CDR1 is LNHDA and CDR2 is SQIVND (reference sequence). CDR3 size: 15 residues. V lost 4 bases to trimming and J lost 2 bases; unmatched junction nucleotides: 6. CDR3 sequence (DNA): TGTGCCAGTAGTACCGCGGGAGGGGGGACCTACGAGCAGTACTTC. Translated: CASSTAGGGTYEQYF.